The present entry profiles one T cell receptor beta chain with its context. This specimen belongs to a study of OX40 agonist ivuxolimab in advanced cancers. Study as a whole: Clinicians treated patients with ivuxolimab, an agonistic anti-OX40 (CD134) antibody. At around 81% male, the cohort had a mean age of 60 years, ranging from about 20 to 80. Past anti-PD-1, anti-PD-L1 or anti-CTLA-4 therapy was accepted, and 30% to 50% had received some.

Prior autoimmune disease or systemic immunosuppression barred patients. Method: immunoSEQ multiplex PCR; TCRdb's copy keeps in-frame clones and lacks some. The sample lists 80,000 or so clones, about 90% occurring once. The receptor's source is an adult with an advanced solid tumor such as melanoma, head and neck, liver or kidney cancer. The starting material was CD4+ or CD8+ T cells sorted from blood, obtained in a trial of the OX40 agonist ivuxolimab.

The CDR3, as DNA: TGTGCCAGCAGCGTTCAGCGGGTGAGCACAGATACGCAGTATTTT. It codes for CASSVQRVSTDTQYF. The rearrangement joins TRBV7-2 to TRBJ2-3, with D possibly being TRBD2 (6 bases). The V end lost 5 bases, the J end lost 0 bases, and 12 bases lay between the germline ends. The CDR3 has 15 amino acids. Per germline, CDR1 SGHTA and CDR2 FQGNSA.